The 17 T cell receptor beta chains presented below share a single source sample, sequenced in a study of blood T cell repertoires in COVID-19. Assay: immunoSEQ multiplex PCR; the TCRdb copy retains only in-frame clones and omits some. The sample yields 150,000 to 200,000 clones, roughly 86% seen once. Material for sequencing was peripheral blood. Source of these receptors: an elderly woman in a cohort sampled during active or convalescent COVID-19.

V and J are TRBV5-6 and TRBJ2-1; TRBD2 matches 9 bases. The CDR3 contains 16 residues. The germline V gene encodes CDR1 SGHDT and CDR2 YYEEEE. The ends lost 4 bases at V and 2 bases at J; junction bases unmatched: 7. The CDR3 region is CASSPGLAPTYNEQFF. The CDR3 nucleotides read TGTGCCAGCAGCCCCGGACTAGCGCCTACCTACAATGAGCAGTTCTTC.

The chain employs TRBV30 and TRBJ1-2; 7 bases are shared with TRBD1. Germline V lookup: CDR1 GTSNPN, CDR2 SVGIG (reference sequence). The CDR3 is made up of 15 amino acids. V shed 1 base, J shed 1 base, and the junction held 6 bases outside the gene matches. CDR3 protein: CAWSGDSQFNYGYTF. The CDR3 DNA sequence: TGTGCCTGGAGTGGGGACAGTCAATTTAACTATGGCTACACCTTC.

The chain couples TRBV10-3 to TRBJ2-3, with 8 bases identical to TRBD2. The CDR3 contains 15 residues. Germline assignment: CDR1 ENHRY and CDR2 SYGVKD. After removal of 0 bases from V and 3 bases from J, the junction contained 2 bases not matched to a gene. Written as DNA, the CDR3 is TGTGCCATCAGTGAGTCGTCGGGGGGGACAGATACGCAGTATTTT. This translates into CAISESSGGTDTQYF.

The chain carries TRBV5-1 and TRBJ2-2; 7 bases agree with TRBD1. V shed 4 bases, J shed 5 bases, and the junction held 8 bases outside the gene matches. The germline CDR1 and CDR2 sequences are SGHRS and YFSETQ. This CDR3 contains 15 residues. The CDR3 is CASSANLQGTGELFF. The CDR3 region has the DNA TGCGCCAGCAGCGCAAACTTACAGGGGACCGGGGAGCTGTTTTTT.

The chain couples TRBV5-4 to TRBJ2-1, with D unclear. Germline V gene sequence: CDR1 SGHNT, CDR2 YYREEE (reference sequence). This CDR3 has 14 amino acids. The V and J ends lost 7 bases and 8 bases respectively, with 19 bases between them. The CDR3 DNA is TGTGCCAGCGGTCGGCTAGTGAGTTTTGATGAGCAGTTCTTC. This codes for CASGRLVSFDEQFF.

The chain joins TRBV30 to TRBJ1-4; TRBD1 matches 9 bases. There are 13 residues in the CDR3. From germline, CDR1 is GTSNPN and CDR2 SVGIG (reference sequence). Trimming cost V 3 bases and J 8 bases; bases outside gene matches: 4. The DNA of the CDR3 is TGTGCCTGGAGCGGACAGGGGAACGAAAAACTGTTTTTT. This translates into CAWSGQGNEKLFF. Complete variable domain (other parts from reference TRBV30 and TRBJ1-4): SQTIHQWPATLVQPVGSPLSLECTVEGTSNPNLYWYRQAAGRGLQLLFYSVGIGQISSEVPQNLSASRPQDRQFILSSKKLLLSDSGFYLCAWSGQGNEKLFFGSGTQLSVL.

This chain joins TRBV27 and TRBJ2-1, with 16 bases identical to TRBD2. Germline V gene sequence: CDR1 MNHEY, CDR2 SMNVEV (reference sequence). V dropped 2 bases and J dropped 6; count of bases not matched to a gene: 10. The CDR3 totals 19 residues. This CDR3 is CASSLMGLAGGVKGNEQFF. In DNA form, the CDR3 reads TGTGCCAGCAGTTTAATGGGACTAGCGGGGGGGGTTAAAGGCAATGAGCAGTTCTTC.

The gene calls are TRBV27 and TRBJ1-3; the D gene is possibly TRBD1 (6 bases). Looked up from germline, CDR1 is MNHEY and CDR2 is SMNVEV (reference sequence). The CDR3 runs 13 residues. Trimming left V 6 bases short and J 8 bases short, with 14 bases between. CDR3 DNA sequence: TGTGCCAGCAGCCCAAGGGGGGGATACACCATATATTTT. This codes for CASSPRGGYTIYF.

In this sample, this clone turned up a few times. This chain connects TRBV12-3 or TRBV12-4 to TRBJ2-7, with D perhaps TRBD1 (6 bases). V was trimmed by 5 bases and J by 4 bases, leaving 9 bases between them. The CDR3 contains 12 residues. The DNA for the CDR3 is TGTGCCAGCAGTACAGGGTATTACGAGCAGTACTTC. It yields the protein CASSTGYYEQYF.

CDR3 sequence: CASSLDRSSYNSPLHF. The CDR3 nucleotides read TGTGCCAGCAGCTTAGATCGGAGCTCCTATAATTCACCCCTCCACTTT. The gene calls are TRBV7-2 and TRBJ1-6, with D unresolved. The CDR3 extends over 16 amino acids. V lost 1 base and J lost 0, with 7 bases in between. Germline lookup yields CDR1 SGHTA and CDR2 FQGNSA.

This chain links TRBV7-2 with TRBJ2-1; D gene ambiguous. Trimming shortened V by 0 bases and J by 5 bases, and 8 bases separated the two germline ends. The CDR3 covers 14 residues. Germline CDR1 reads SGHTA; CDR2 reads FQGNSA. CDR3 sequence reads: CASSLAGHNNEQFF. CDR3 bases: TGTGCCAGCAGCTTAGCGGGCCACAACAATGAGCAGTTCTTC.

The genes are TRBV5-4 and TRBJ2-1; 10 positions match TRBD1. Germline V CDR1 and CDR2: SGHNT, YYREEE (reference sequence). The CDR3 totals 16 residues. After removal of 4 bases from V and 3 bases from J, the junction contained 7 bases not matched to a gene. The DNA of the CDR3 is TGTGCCAGCAGCATGGCCGGGACAGGGGTCTACAATGAGCAGTTCTTC. Encoded protein: CASSMAGTGVYNEQFF.

This chain uses TRBV3-1 (or the pseudogene TRBV3-2) with TRBJ2-2; D is unclear. V dropped 6 bases and J dropped 1 base, with 9 bases sitting between them. The CDR3 is 14 amino acids. CDR1 and CDR2 from the germline V gene are LGHDT and YNNKEL (reference sequence). The CDR3 loop is CASRPRGNTGELFF. For the CDR3, the DNA is TGTGCCAGCAGACCAAGAGGGAACACCGGGGAGCTGTTTTTT.

This clone came up a few times. The chain couples TRBV5-1 to TRBJ2-1; a possible D gene is TRBD1 (6 bases). The V end lost 8 bases, the J end lost 5 bases, and 17 bases lay between the germline ends. Germline lookup yields CDR1 SGHRS and CDR2 YFSETQ. The CDR3 runs 14 residues. CDR3 bases: TGCGCCAGTAGACAAGGACAGAGAAACAATGAGCAGTTCTTC. It codes for CASRQGQRNNEQFF.

The chain recombines TRBV9 with TRBJ1-6; TRBD1 might be the D (6 bases). V was shortened by 3 bases and J by 5 bases, with 9 bases between the two germline ends. The CDR3 loop spans 14 amino acids. Per the germline V gene, CDR1 is SGDLS and CDR2 is YYNGEE. CDR3 bases: TGTGCCAGCAGCGCCGGGACAAATAATTCACCCCTCCACTTT. Protein sequence: CASSAGTNNSPLHF.

The chain carries TRBV12-3 or TRBV12-4 and TRBJ1-1; the D is unclear. The ends were cut back, 4 bases at V and 3 bases at J, with 9 bases in the middle. The CDR3 is 13 amino acids. The CDR3 reads CASSWAQHTEAFF. In nucleotides, the CDR3 is TGTGCCAGCAGTTGGGCACAGCACACTGAAGCTTTCTTT.

The chain links TRBV27 to TRBJ2-1, with 7 bases identical to TRBD2. CDR1 and CDR2 from the germline V gene are MNHEY and SMNVEV (reference sequence). The CDR3 runs 16 residues. V was clipped by 6 bases and J by 6 bases; unmatched bases: 14. In DNA, the CDR3 is TGTGCCAGCAGGGCGTTTACGGCTAGCGGAGTCAATGAGCAGTTCTTC. Protein: CASRAFTASGVNEQFF.